In this sample, the clone carrying this T cell receptor (beta chain) turned up many times. Data came from immunoSEQ multiplex PCR; TCRdb stores just in-frame clones and leaves some out. The table includes about 270,000 clones, roughly 80% detected once. The data derive from a study of control samples from healthy donors and cancer patients. Looked up from germline, CDR1 is LGHDT and CDR2 is YNNKEL (reference sequence). V shed 4 bases and J 2 bases; nucleotides not matched to a gene: 5. The CDR3 covers 15 residues. The sequenced sample was PBMCs. The chain links TRBV3-1 (or the pseudogene TRBV3-2) to TRBJ1-5; TRBD1 matches at 7 bases. This clonotype originated in a woman between 55 and 75 years old with lung cancer. The CDR3 sequence is CASSPRTGGNQPQHF. Here the CDR3 DNA reads TGTGCCAGCAGCCCCAGGACAGGCGGCAATCAGCCCCAGCATTTT.